These T cell receptor beta chains were read from a single sample in a study of cytomegalovirus exposure and HLA in healthy donors. Sequencing used immunoSEQ multiplex PCR; TCRdb keeps in-frame clones, though not all of them. The data show a few hundred thousand clones, over 70% seen once. The specimen was PBMCs. These receptor sequences come from a girl aged 2-10 years in good health and CMV-seronegative. Both conserved end residues are part of each CDR3. The D gene is left open where the match is weak. Size is stated for part of the rows, as once, few or many counts, or as a class when the clone is expanded.

size: few; V: TRBV27; J: TRBJ1-5; D: NA; CDR3: CASSLGIDQPQHF; DNA: TGTGCCAGCAGTTTAGGCATTGATCAGCCCCAGCATTTT
size: NA; V: TRBV11-3; J: TRBJ2-7; D: TRBD1; CDR3: CASSLGQGAIDEQYF; DNA: TGTGCCAGCAGCTTAGGACAGGGGGCGATCGACGAGCAGTACTTC
size: NA; V: TRBV5-4; J: TRBJ1-1; D: TRBD1; CDR3: CASSFAGGVTEAFF; DNA: TGTGCCAGCAGCTTTGCAGGGGGCGTCACTGAAGCTTTCTTT
size: few; V: TRBV7-9; J: TRBJ2-7; D: TRBD2; CDR3: CASSPRGGMGSYEQYF; DNA: TGTGCCAGCAGCCCCCGGGGGGGCATGGGGTCCTACGAGCAGTACTTC
size: once; V: TRBV29-1; J: TRBJ2-3; D: NA; CDR3: CSVEKPTSTDTQYF; DNA: TGCAGCGTTGAAAAACCCACTAGCACAGATACGCAGTATTTT
size: NA; V: TRBV28; J: TRBJ1-5; D: NA; CDR3: CASSPTGEGGYQPQHF; DNA: TGTGCCAGCAGTCCGACAGGTGAAGGGGGTTATCAGCCCCAGCATTTT
size: NA; V: TRBV6-1; J: TRBJ2-7; D: TRBD2; CDR3: CASHFRSGDPYEQYF; DNA: TGTGCCAGCCACTTCCGTAGCGGGGACCCCTACGAGCAGTACTTC
size: few; V: TRBV7-8; J: TRBJ2-1; D: NA; CDR3: CASSLAGALNEQFF; DNA: TGTGCCAGCAGCTTAGCGGGGGCTCTCAATGAGCAGTTCTTC
size: NA; V: TRBV7-2; J: TRBJ2-3; D: TRBD1; CDR3: CASSPTSGTGYTDTQYF; DNA: TGTGCCAGCAGCCCGACCTCCGGGACAGGGTACACAGATACGCAGTATTTT
size: NA; V: TRBV10-1; J: TRBJ2-7; D: TRBD2; CDR3: CASRGREGNFSYEQYF; DNA: TGCGCCAGCAGGGGGCGGGAGGGTAACTTTTCCTACGAGCAGTACTTC
size: NA; V: TRBV7-2; J: TRBJ2-7; D: TRBD2; CDR3: CASSLRGSLAGGRYEQYF; DNA: TGTGCCAGCAGCTTACGTGGGAGCCTAGCGGGGGGGCGATACGAGCAGTACTTC
size: NA; V: TRBV5-1; J: TRBJ2-3; D: NA; CDR3: CASSFGSITDTQYF; DNA: TGCGCCAGCAGCTTCGGTTCAATCACAGATACGCAGTATTTT
size: NA; V: TRBV5-1; J: TRBJ2-1; D: NA; CDR3: CASSFYGLASSYNEQFF; DNA: TGCGCCAGCAGCTTTTATGGGCTAGCGAGCTCCTACAATGAGCAGTTCTTC
size: NA; V: TRBV14; J: TRBJ2-7; D: TRBD1; CDR3: CASSQGQGAREQYF; DNA: TGTGCCAGCAGCCAAGGACAGGGGGCGAGAGAGCAGTACTTC
size: once; V: TRBV19; J: TRBJ1-5; D: NA; CDR3: CASTARSPAVNQPQHF; DNA: TGTGCCAGTACCGCTCGGTCCCCGGCGGTCAATCAGCCCCAGCATTTT
size: NA; V: TRBV7-2; J: TRBJ1-2; D: NA; CDR3: CASSAQLSQDLYGYTF; DNA: TGTGCCAGCAGCGCCCAACTGTCCCAGGATCTCTATGGCTACACCTTC
size: once; V: TRBV6-5; J: TRBJ2-5; D: TRBD2; CDR3: CASSYTRGGGQYF; DNA: TGTGCCAGCAGTTACACCCGCGGCGGGGGCCAGTACTTC
size: NA; V: TRBV27; J: TRBJ2-6; D: TRBD1; CDR3: CATSGGQGRESGANVLTF; DNA: TGTGCCACTTCGGGGGGACAGGGCCGGGAATCAGGGGCCAACGTCCTGACTTTC
size: NA; V: TRBV4-1; J: TRBJ2-7; D: NA; CDR3: CASSQGSGTNTYEQYF; DNA: TGCGCCAGCAGCCAAGGAAGCGGGACAAATACCTACGAGCAGTACTTC
size: NA; V: TRBV9; J: TRBJ2-7; D: NA; CDR3: CASSAQGRMNYEQYF; DNA: TGTGCCAGCAGCGCACAGGGGAGGATGAACTACGAGCAGTACTTC
size: NA; V: TRBV6-6; J: TRBJ1-4; D: NA; CDR3: CATEGAPNEKLFF; DNA: TGTGCCACCGAAGGGGCTCCCAATGAAAAACTGTTTTTT
size: NA; V: TRBV5-4; J: TRBJ2-7; D: TRBD1; CDR3: CASSLGGYSYEQYF; DNA: TGTGCCAGCAGCTTAGGGGGCTACTCCTACGAGCAGTACTTC
size: NA; V: TRBV2; J: TRBJ1-1; D: NA; CDR3: CASSPTPGHWNTEAFF; DNA: TGTGCCAGCAGCCCTACTCCGGGACACTGGAACACTGAAGCTTTCTTT
size: few; V: TRBV6-1; J: TRBJ2-7; D: TRBD2; CDR3: CASSERGVLLSYEQYF; DNA: TGTGCCAGCAGTGAACGGGGGGTGTTACTTTCCTACGAGCAGTACTTC
size: once; V: TRBV27; J: TRBJ2-7; D: NA; CDR3: CASSLWGPYEQYF; DNA: TGTGCCAGCAGTTTATGGGGGCCCTACGAGCAGTACTTC
size: NA; V: TRBV5-1; J: TRBJ1-2; D: NA; CDR3: CASSWMLGPGYTF; DNA: TGCGCTAGCAGCTGGATGCTAGGCCCTGGCTACACCTTC
size: NA; V: TRBV4-1; J: TRBJ2-3; D: TRBD1; CDR3: CASFTTGRPDTQYF; DNA: TGCGCCAGCTTTACGACAGGGAGACCAGATACGCAGTATTTT
size: few; V: TRBV9; J: TRBJ2-3; D: NA; CDR3: CASSAGRPATDTQYF; DNA: TGTGCCAGCAGCGCAGGGCGACCAGCGACAGATACGCAGTATTTT
size: NA; V: TRBV19; J: TRBJ2-1; D: TRBD2; CDR3: CASSIGLAGGYTYNEQFF; DNA: TGTGCCAGTAGTATCGGACTAGCGGGAGGATATACCTACAATGAGCAGTTCTTC
size: NA; V: TRBV29-1; J: TRBJ2-1; D: TRBD1; CDR3: CSVARGRDNEQFF; DNA: TGCAGCGTTGCCAGGGGGCGGGACAATGAGCAGTTCTTC
size: NA; V: TRBV28; J: TRBJ2-5; D: NA; CDR3: CASSTHTGRETQYF; DNA: TGTGCCAGCAGTACCCACACAGGGCGAGAGACCCAGTACTTC
size: NA; V: TRBV5-1; J: TRBJ2-7; D: NA; CDR3: CASSPAMEGGYEQYF; DNA: TGCGCCAGCAGCCCCGCGATGGAGGGCGGGTACGAGCAGTACTTC
size: NA; V: TRBV10-3; J: TRBJ2-3; D: TRBD2; CDR3: CAIKREGRTDTQYF; DNA: TGTGCCATCAAGAGGGAGGGACGCACAGATACGCAGTATTTT
size: NA; V: TRBV28; J: TRBJ2-7; D: TRBD1; CDR3: CASTRLGGLYEQYF; DNA: TGTGCCAGCACCAGGTTAGGGGGCCTTTACGAGCAGTACTTC
size: NA; V: TRBV5-5; J: TRBJ1-3; D: TRBD1; CDR3: CASSLRDRAFSGNTIYF; DNA: TGTGCCAGCAGCCTCCGGGACAGGGCATTCTCTGGAAACACCATATATTTT